This entry lists 24 T cell receptor beta chains sequenced from one sample in a study of blood T cell repertoires in COVID-19. Using immunoSEQ multiplex PCR, the repertoire was profiled, and TCRdb retains in-frame clones only, with some absent. The sample includes more than 70,000 clones, approximately 90% of them seen just once. The specimen sequenced was peripheral blood. The receptors derive from a man in his fifties or sixties with acute or convalescent COVID-19.

J is TRBJ1-2 and V is TRBV19; a weak D match, TRBD1 (5 bases). The germline CDR1 and CDR2 sequences are LNHDA and SQIVND (reference sequence). V shed 1 base and J shed 4 bases, with 13 bases lying between them. This CDR3 contains 15 residues. CDR3 protein: CASSIGGGRSYGYTF. In DNA, the CDR3 is TGTGCCAGTAGTATAGGCGGGGGACGGAGCTATGGCTACACCTTC.

This chain connects TRBV6-5 to TRBJ1-2, with 9 bases identical to TRBD1. This CDR3 comprises 15 residues. Trimming removed 6 bases from V and 4 bases from J; junction bases left unmatched: 9. Germline V gives CDR1 MNHEY, CDR2 SVGAGI. CDR3 bases: TGTGCCAGCAGCCGAAACAGGGGGCAGGGCTATGGCTACACCTTC. Translation: CASSRNRGQGYGYTF.

V usage is TRBV18 and J usage is TRBJ2-1; 11 bases are shared with TRBD2. The V gene's germline CDR1 is KGHSH and CDR2 LQKENI. This CDR3 is built from 16 residues. V was clipped by 0 bases and J by 7 bases; unmatched bases: 5. CDR3 sequence reads: CASSPPGLAGGNEQFF. The CDR3 DNA is TGTGCCAGCTCACCACCCGGCCTAGCGGGGGGTAATGAGCAGTTCTTC. The full variable domain, in which reference TRBV18 and TRBJ2-1 provide the parts outside the CDR3, is NAGVMQNPRHLVRRRGQEARLRCSPMKGHSHVYWYRQLPEEGLKFMVYLQKENIIDESGMPKERFSAEFPKEGPSILRIQQVVRGDSAAYFCASSPPGLAGGNEQFFGPGTRLTVL.

This clone occurred once. This chain links TRBV11-2 with TRBJ2-3; TRBD2 matches 7 bases. The CDR3 sequence is 15 residues long. With 5 bases clipped from V and 3 bases from J, the junction kept 8 bases outside the gene matches. The germline V gene encodes CDR1 SGHAT and CDR2 FQNNGV. The CDR3 DNA reads TGTGCCAGCAGCCAATTGCGGGGGAGGACAGATACGCAGTATTTT. Its translation is CASSQLRGRTDTQYF. The whole variable domain, filled in from reference TRBV11-2 and TRBJ2-3, reads EAGVAQSPRYKIIEKRQSVAFWCNPISGHATLYWYQQILGQGPKLLIQFQNNGVVDDSQLPKDRFSAERLKGVDSTLKIQPAKLEDSAVYLCASSQLRGRTDTQYFGPGTRLTVL.

V usage is TRBV5-1 and J usage is TRBJ1-4, with no clear D. Germline CDR1 reads SGHRS; CDR2 reads YFSETQ. V was shortened by 0 bases and J by 8 bases, with 8 bases between the two germline ends. This CDR3 is 13 amino acids long. CDR3 region: CASSLGSQEKLFF. CDR3 bases: TGCGCCAGCAGCTTGGGGTCACAGGAAAAACTGTTTTTT.

This clone was recorded only once. The V call is TRBV19, the J call TRBJ1-1; 8 bases match TRBD1. The CDR3 is 13 residues long. Trimming cost V 9 bases and J 11 bases; bases outside gene matches: 14. The germline V gene encodes CDR1 LNHDA and CDR2 SQIVND (reference sequence). DNA for the CDR3: TGTGCCAGCTCAAACGGACAGGGAAAAATGGCTTTCTTT. It is translated as CASSNGQGKMAFF.

The chain uses TRBV30 and TRBJ1-1, with 9 positions matching TRBD1. Germline-derived CDR1 and CDR2 are GTSNPN and SVGIG (reference sequence). Unmatched junction bases numbered 4, after V lost 1 base and J lost 1 base. The CDR3 totals 15 residues. The CDR3, as DNA: TGTGCCTGGAGTGCCCCGGGACAGGGGAACACTGAAGCTTTCTTT. It specifies CAWSAPGQGNTEAFF.

The chain uses TRBV30 and TRBJ1-4; D not certain. CDR1 is GTSNPN, CDR2 SVGIG, per germline (reference sequence). Trimming shortened V by 3 bases and J by 3 bases, and 17 bases separated the two germline ends. The CDR3 covers 16 residues. CDR3 in amino acids: CAWSFWTGSANEKLFF. CDR3 sequence (DNA): TGTGCCTGGAGCTTCTGGACGGGATCGGCTAATGAAAAACTGTTTTTT.

The chain is built from TRBV15 and TRBJ2-7; possibly TRBD1 for D (6 bases). V gave up 0 bases and J gave up 3 bases, with 12 bases separating them. Germline CDR1 reads LNHNV; CDR2 reads YYDKDF (reference sequence). This CDR3 contains 15 residues. The CDR3, as DNA: TGTGCCACCAGCAGAGATTATGCAGGGGACTACGAGCAGTACGTC. It specifies CATSRDYAGDYEQYV.

The rearrangement links TRBV27 to TRBJ2-3, with a tentative D call TRBD2 (5 bases). The CDR3 sequence is 15 residues long. The germline V gene has CDR1 MNHEY and CDR2 SMNVEV (reference sequence). The V end lost 4 bases, the J end lost 3 bases, and 14 bases lay between the germline ends. The chain's CDR3 is CASSYSLLATDTQYF. CDR3 DNA sequence: TGTGCCAGCAGTTACTCTCTCCTAGCAACAGATACGCAGTATTTT.

This chain links TRBV5-8 with TRBJ2-7; TRBD1 matches at 10 bases. The CDR3 is 15 amino acids. The germline gives CDR1 SGHTS, CDR2 YDEGEE. J was trimmed by 0 bases and V by 4 bases; bases with no gene match: 4. The CDR3: CASSAGQGSSYEQYV. CDR3 DNA sequence: TGTGCCAGCAGCGCGGGACAGGGGAGCTCCTACGAGCAGTACGTC.

The rearrangement links TRBV30 to TRBJ1-3; D perhaps matches TRBD1 (6 bases). The CDR3 loop spans 13 amino acids. Germline CDR1 and CDR2: GTSNPN and SVGIG (reference sequence). V lost 4 bases, J lost 4 bases, and 11 bases lay in between. The CDR3 here is CAWTRGTGNTIYF. The CDR3 DNA reads TGTGCCTGGACCAGGGGCACGGGAAACACCATATATTTT.

CDR3 region: CAIRSGASTDTQYF. The DNA of the CDR3 is TGTGCCATCAGGAGCGGGGCTAGCACAGATACGCAGTATTTT. J is TRBJ2-3 and V is TRBV10-3; TRBD2 agrees at 7 bases. The V gene end was trimmed by 6 bases and the J gene end by 0 bases; junction bases not matched to a gene: 3. The CDR3 length is 14 residues. Germline CDR1 reads ENHRY; CDR2 reads SYGVKD.

CDR3 region: CASRERGGANEQYF. The CDR3 DNA reads as TGTGCCAGCAGGGAGCGGGGGGGCGCTAACGAGCAGTACTTC. The chain employs TRBV6-6 and TRBJ2-7, with TRBD2 matching 10 bases. Germline V gene lookup returns CDR1 MNHNY and CDR2 SVGAGI (reference sequence). The CDR3 has 14 residues. V shed 6 bases and J 5 bases; nucleotides not matched to a gene: 7.

The rearrangement links TRBV5-1 to TRBJ1-1, with TRBD1 matching over 7 bases. CDR1 and CDR2 (germline): SGHRS, YFSETQ. This CDR3 is built from 14 residues. J lost 5 bases, V lost 0 bases, and 4 bases had no gene match. The CDR3 coding sequence is TGCGCCAGCAGCTTGGATCCAGGGGGGACTGAAGCTTTCTTT. Residues: CASSLDPGGTEAFF.

The chain carries TRBV28 and TRBJ1-3; 7 positions agree with TRBD1. V was pared by 6 bases and J by 2 bases, with 13 bases of the junction left unmatched. From germline, CDR1 is MDHEN and CDR2 SYDVKM. The CDR3 is made up of 17 amino acids. The CDR3 sequence is CASRNNRGRGPGNTIYF. CDR3 coding DNA: TGTGCCAGCAGGAATAACAGGGGACGCGGCCCTGGAAACACCATATATTTT. Filled out from reference TRBV28 and TRBJ1-3, the complete variable domain reads DVKVTQSSRYLVKRTGEKVFLECVQDMDHENMFWYRQDPGLGLRLIYFSYDVKMKEKGDIPEGYSVSREKKERFSLILESASTNQTSMYLCASRNNRGRGPGNTIYFGEGSWLTVV.

V gene TRBV2 combines with J gene TRBJ2-3; possibly TRBD1 for D (6 bases). The germline CDR1 and CDR2 sequences are SNHLY and FYNNEI. V was cut by 10 bases and J by 6 bases, with 17 bases left in between. The CDR3 spans 13 residues. The CDR3 sequence is CAIKEQGRDTQYF. The CDR3 DNA reads as TGTGCCATCAAGGAACAGGGTAGGGATACGCAGTATTTT. Full variable domain (outside the CDR3, taken from reference TRBV2 and TRBJ2-3): EPEVTQTPSHQVTQMGQEVILRCVPISNHLYFYWYRQILGQKVEFLVSFYNNEISEKSEIFDDQFSVERPDGSNFTLKIRSTKLEDSAMYFCAIKEQGRDTQYFGPGTRLTVL.

The chain has TRBV6-5 and TRBJ1-2, with D perhaps TRBD1 (5 bases). Germline CDR1 and CDR2: MNHEY and SVGAGI. CDR3 length equals 14 residues. V was shortened by 8 bases and J by 1 base, with 14 bases between the two germline ends. The CDR3 bases are TGTGCCAGCCAAAGGGGAGGGGTTAACTATGGCTACACCTTC. Encoded protein: CASQRGGVNYGYTF.

The chain recombines TRBV3-1 (or the pseudogene TRBV3-2) with TRBJ2-3; D unclear. CDR1 is LGHDT, CDR2 YNNKEL, per germline (reference sequence). Trimming pared 0 bases from V and 1 base from J, leaving 5 bases between. CDR3 length equals 14 residues. CDR3 sequence reads: CASSQDARTDTQYF. The DNA of the CDR3 is TGTGCCAGCAGCCAAGACGCGCGCACAGATACGCAGTATTTT.

This rearrangement joins TRBV7-2 to TRBJ1-2, with a weak D call TRBD1 (5 bases). Trimming cost V 2 bases and J 2 bases, with 6 bases left between them. The CDR3 loop spans 13 amino acids. Germline values: CDR1 SGHTA, CDR2 FQGNSA. The CDR3 coding sequence is TGTGCCAGCAGCTTAAGGGGAAACTATGGCTACACCTTC. The encoded protein is CASSLRGNYGYTF.

The V and J genes are TRBV12-5 and TRBJ1-6; 9 positions agree with TRBD1. CDR3 length equals 15 residues. The J segment lost 6 bases and the V segment lost 5 bases, leaving 5 bases of the junction unmatched. CDR1 is LGHNT, CDR2 FRNRAP, per germline. This chain's CDR3 is CASGQGTGTNSPLHF. CDR3 DNA: TGTGCTAGTGGTCAAGGGACAGGGACTAATTCACCCCTCCACTTT.

This sequence joins TRBV7-2 and TRBJ1-5, with a possible D match to TRBD1 (5 bases). The germline CDR1 and CDR2 sequences are SGHTA and FQGNSA. This CDR3 has 16 residues. Trimming pared 3 bases from V and 6 bases from J, leaving 18 bases between. The CDR3 loop is CASSLQGAKGSQPQHF. In nucleotides, the CDR3 is TGTGCCAGCAGCTTGCAGGGTGCCAAAGGTAGTCAGCCCCAGCATTTT.

The V gene is TRBV27, the J gene TRBJ1-5; D is unclear. This CDR3 region has 15 residues. From germline, CDR1 is MNHEY and CDR2 SMNVEV (reference sequence). V gave up 6 bases and J gave up 0 bases, with 12 bases separating them. In DNA, the CDR3 is TGTGCCAGCAGGATGGGGAGGGATAGCAATCAGCCCCAGCATTTT. The encoded protein is CASRMGRDSNQPQHF.

This clone was detected once. This chain joins TRBV7-9 and TRBJ2-7, with 8 bases lining up with TRBD1. V shed 1 base and J 1 base; nucleotides not matched to a gene: 3. Germline V lookup: CDR1 SEHNR, CDR2 FQNEAQ (reference sequence). There are 15 residues in the CDR3. The CDR3 DNA reads TGTGCCAGCAGCTTAGGGACAGGGAAGTCCTACGAGCAGTACTTC. Translation gives CASSLGTGKSYEQYF.